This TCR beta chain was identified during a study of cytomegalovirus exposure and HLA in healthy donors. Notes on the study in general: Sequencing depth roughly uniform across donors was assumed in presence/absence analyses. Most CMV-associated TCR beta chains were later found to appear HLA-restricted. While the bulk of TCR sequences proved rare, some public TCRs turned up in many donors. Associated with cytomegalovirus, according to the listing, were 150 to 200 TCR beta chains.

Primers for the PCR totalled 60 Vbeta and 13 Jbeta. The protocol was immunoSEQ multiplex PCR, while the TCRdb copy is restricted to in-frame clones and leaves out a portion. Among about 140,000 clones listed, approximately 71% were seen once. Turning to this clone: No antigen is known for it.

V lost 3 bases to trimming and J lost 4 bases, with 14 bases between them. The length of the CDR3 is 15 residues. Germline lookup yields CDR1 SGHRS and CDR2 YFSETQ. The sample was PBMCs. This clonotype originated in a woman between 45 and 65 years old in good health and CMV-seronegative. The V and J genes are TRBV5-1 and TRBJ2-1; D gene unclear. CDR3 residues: CASSSPTVTYNEQFF. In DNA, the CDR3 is TGCGCCAGCAGCTCACCCACAGTAACGTACAATGAGCAGTTCTTC.